These T cell receptor beta chains were read from a single sample in a study of T-cell memory formation after mild COVID-19. TCRdb analysed the 5' RACE reads with MiXCR anew, one entry per CDR3 protein. Of about half a million distinct CDR3 sequences in the sample, about 20% were seen once. Material for sequencing was PBMCs or a T cell subset sorted from them (not recorded which). These receptors were collected from an adult woman who had mild COVID-19 (a few samples of this study predate the infection). Cell type and time point are not known. Both conserved end residues are part of each CDR3. The D gene is left open where the match is weak. The size of a clone is reported for some rows only, either as once, few or many, or as a class for expanded clones.

v_call: TRBV3-1; d_call: .; j_call: TRBJ2-1; clone_size: many; cdr3_nt: TGTGCCAGCAGCCCGAATTACAATGAGCAGTTCTTC; cdr3_aa: CASSPNYNEQFF
v_call: TRBV7-9; d_call: .; j_call: TRBJ1-1; clone_size: .; cdr3_nt: TGTGCCAGCAGCTTTACGCCGACAGAAGCTTTCTTT; cdr3_aa: CASSFTPTEAFF
v_call: TRBV29-1; d_call: .; j_call: TRBJ2-7; clone_size: few; cdr3_nt: TGCAGCGTTGCGGGGGGCTTCCGGGAGCAGTACTTC; cdr3_aa: CSVAGGFREQYF
v_call: TRBV5-1; d_call: TRBD2; j_call: TRBJ2-5; clone_size: .; cdr3_nt: TGCGCCAGCAGCCGGGGGGAGAGCGTCCAAGAGACCCAGTACTTC; cdr3_aa: CASSRGESVQETQYF
v_call: TRBV10-3; d_call: TRBD1; j_call: TRBJ2-3; clone_size: .; cdr3_nt: TGTGCCATCAGTGAGCCACAGGGGCCTCACACAGATACGCAGTATTTT; cdr3_aa: CAISEPQGPHTDTQYF
v_call: TRBV29-1; d_call: TRBD2; j_call: TRBJ2-1; clone_size: .; cdr3_nt: TGCAGCGTTTCAGGACTAGCGGGAGGCCACGTCTCCTACAATGAGCAGTTCTTC; cdr3_aa: CSVSGLAGGHVSYNEQFF
v_call: TRBV25-1; d_call: TRBD2; j_call: TRBJ2-1; clone_size: few; cdr3_nt: TGTGCCAGCAGTGGGTTAACTAGCGGGAGAACCCACAATGAGCAGTTCTTC; cdr3_aa: CASSGLTSGRTHNEQFF
v_call: TRBV6-1; d_call: .; j_call: TRBJ2-3; clone_size: .; cdr3_nt: TGTGCCAGCAGTGAAACTGCCGGAGATACGCAGTATTTT; cdr3_aa: CASSETAGDTQYF
v_call: TRBV9; d_call: .; j_call: TRBJ2-1; clone_size: .; cdr3_nt: TGTGCCAGCAGCGTAGCTGCAGGCAGGCCACTCTCCTACAATGAGCAGTTCTTC; cdr3_aa: CASSVAAGRPLSYNEQFF
v_call: TRBV20-1; d_call: .; j_call: TRBJ2-7; clone_size: .; cdr3_nt: TGCAGTGCTAGATCAGCTCTGAACGAGCAGTACTTC; cdr3_aa: CSARSALNEQYF
v_call: TRBV4-2; d_call: .; j_call: TRBJ2-3; clone_size: .; cdr3_nt: TGTGCCAGCAGCCAAGCAACGGGACTCCGCACAGATACGCAGTATTTT; cdr3_aa: CASSQATGLRTDTQYF
v_call: TRBV7-8; d_call: TRBD2; j_call: TRBJ2-4; clone_size: few; cdr3_nt: TGTGCCAGCAGCTTCCTAGCGGGAGGAGGGGCCAAAAACATTCAGTACTTC; cdr3_aa: CASSFLAGGGAKNIQYF
v_call: TRBV20-1; d_call: TRBD2; j_call: TRBJ2-7; clone_size: .; cdr3_nt: TGCAGTGAGCATCCCCCCGGGACTAGCGGGGGCGAGCAGTACTTC; cdr3_aa: CSEHPPGTSGGEQYF
v_call: TRBV9; d_call: TRBD1; j_call: TRBJ1-2; clone_size: .; cdr3_nt: TGTGCCAGCAGCGTTACTCTCCGACCAATGACAGGGTCTGATGGCTACACCTTC; cdr3_aa: CASSVTLRPMTGSDGYTF
v_call: TRBV3-1; d_call: .; j_call: TRBJ1-1; clone_size: .; cdr3_nt: TGTGCCAGCAGCCATACCTACACTGAAGCTTTCTTT; cdr3_aa: CASSHTYTEAFF
v_call: TRBV2; d_call: TRBD2; j_call: TRBJ2-1; clone_size: .; cdr3_nt: TGTGCCAGCACGGGGGGCAATGAGCAGTTCTTC; cdr3_aa: CASTGGNEQFF
v_call: TRBV29-1; d_call: .; j_call: TRBJ2-1; clone_size: .; cdr3_nt: TGCAGCTTCCCGGGCCTCGGCTATGAGCAGTTCTTC; cdr3_aa: CSFPGLGYEQFF
v_call: TRBV7-9; d_call: .; j_call: TRBJ1-1; clone_size: .; cdr3_nt: TGTGCCAGCAGCTTTACTAACACTGAAGCTTTCTTT; cdr3_aa: CASSFTNTEAFF
v_call: TRBV20-1; d_call: .; j_call: TRBJ1-6; clone_size: few; cdr3_nt: TGCAGTGCTTATAATTCACCCCTCCACTTT; cdr3_aa: CSAYNSPLHF
v_call: TRBV4-1; d_call: .; j_call: TRBJ1-1; clone_size: many; cdr3_nt: TGCGCCAGCAGCCAAGGGGCGGGGACTGAAGCTTTCTTT; cdr3_aa: CASSQGAGTEAFF
v_call: TRBV7-3; d_call: TRBD2; j_call: TRBJ2-1; clone_size: few; cdr3_nt: TGTGCCAGCAGCTTCGGGACTAGCGGGGACAATGAGCAGTTCTTC; cdr3_aa: CASSFGTSGDNEQFF
v_call: TRBV5-1; d_call: TRBD1; j_call: TRBJ1-4; clone_size: .; cdr3_nt: TGCGCCAGCAGCCGACAGGGGGATGAAAAACTGTTTTTT; cdr3_aa: CASSRQGDEKLFF
v_call: TRBV29-1; d_call: .; j_call: TRBJ2-7; clone_size: .; cdr3_nt: TGCAGCGTTGAGGGCAGAAACCCCTACGAGCAGTACTTC; cdr3_aa: CSVEGRNPYEQYF
v_call: TRBV5-1; d_call: TRBD1; j_call: TRBJ2-1; clone_size: few; cdr3_nt: TGCGCCAGCAGCCCCGGGGACAGGTTTGTCAATGAGCAGTTCTTC; cdr3_aa: CASSPGDRFVNEQFF